A selection of T cell receptor beta chains follows, all from one sample in a study of blood T cell repertoires in COVID-19. The method was immunoSEQ multiplex PCR; TCRdb's version includes in-frame clones alone and lacks a portion of them. The sample lists 300,000 to 400,000 clones; roughly 89% were seen once. Specimen: peripheral blood. The source of these receptors is a woman in her late teens or twenties who had recovered from COVID-19. The conserved cysteine and the conserved F or W are not part of the CDR3 here. Fields, in order: V gene, J gene, CDR3 protein.

v_call: TRBV3-1/TRBV3-2
j_call: TRBJ1-5
cdr3_aa: ASSFRVGQPQH

v_call: TRBV6-2/TRBV6-3
j_call: TRBJ2-1
cdr3_aa: ASSLGGGSYNEQF

v_call: TRBV18
j_call: TRBJ2-5
cdr3_aa: ASSPPGSKETQY

v_call: TRBV6-2/TRBV6-3
j_call: TRBJ2-3
cdr3_aa: ASSWGTLEADTQY

v_call: TRBV24-1
j_call: TRBJ2-2
cdr3_aa: ATSDSGTSGSFSGELF

v_call: TRBV7-7
j_call: TRBJ2-1
cdr3_aa: ASSPSLAFGEQF

v_call: TRBV6-2/TRBV6-3
j_call: TRBJ2-3
cdr3_aa: ASSRSGVDTQY

v_call: TRBV6-5
j_call: TRBJ1-5
cdr3_aa: ASSLRGSTQH

v_call: TRBV7-2
j_call: TRBJ2-1
cdr3_aa: ASSLGAGVVNEQF

v_call: TRBV7-2
j_call: TRBJ2-3
cdr3_aa: ASSLPTRSDTQY

v_call: TRBV29-1
j_call: TRBJ1-1
cdr3_aa: SVEGHNTEAF

v_call: TRBV4-3
j_call: TRBJ1-3
cdr3_aa: ASSQDHRTASSGNTIY

v_call: TRBV5-1
j_call: TRBJ1-4
cdr3_aa: ASSLGQFNEKLF

v_call: TRBV6-2/TRBV6-3
j_call: TRBJ1-2
cdr3_aa: ASSRQGTTIGYT

v_call: TRBV30
j_call: TRBJ1-2
cdr3_aa: AWGGQGNYGYT

v_call: TRBV18
j_call: TRBJ2-1
cdr3_aa: ASSERPGQGAYNEQF

v_call: TRBV4-1
j_call: TRBJ1-1
cdr3_aa: ASSRSESGTEAF

v_call: TRBV2
j_call: TRBJ2-1
cdr3_aa: ASRWTSGSDEQF

v_call: TRBV10-1
j_call: TRBJ2-3
cdr3_aa: ASNQLVAKDTQY

v_call: TRBV7-2
j_call: TRBJ1-4
cdr3_aa: ASSPRDSSYEKLF

v_call: TRBV20-1
j_call: TRBJ1-2
cdr3_aa: SAHQDYGYT

v_call: TRBV7-9
j_call: TRBJ2-3
cdr3_aa: ASSSGFPSTDTQY

v_call: TRBV2
j_call: TRBJ2-1
cdr3_aa: ALREARGSGNEQF

v_call: TRBV7-2
j_call: TRBJ2-1
cdr3_aa: ASSQPGSSYNEQF

v_call: TRBV6-5
j_call: TRBJ1-2
cdr3_aa: ASSTNRDINYGYT

v_call: TRBV19
j_call: TRBJ2-2
cdr3_aa: ASSILLIAEERTGELF

v_call: TRBV25-1
j_call: TRBJ1-1
cdr3_aa: ASSGSGSAEAF

v_call: TRBV11-3
j_call: TRBJ2-3
cdr3_aa: ASSLFLLADSTDTQY

v_call: TRBV9
j_call: TRBJ2-2
cdr3_aa: ASSPGTHQGGELF

v_call: TRBV2
j_call: TRBJ1-1
cdr3_aa: ASSFSGVDSEAF

v_call: TRBV19
j_call: TRBJ1-2
cdr3_aa: ASTFTGSYGYT

v_call: TRBV6-2/TRBV6-3
j_call: TRBJ2-1
cdr3_aa: ASSPNSGSDNEQF

v_call: TRBV6-5
j_call: TRBJ2-2
cdr3_aa: ASKRVGENTGELF

v_call: TRBV12-3/TRBV12-4
j_call: TRBJ1-4
cdr3_aa: ASSRQQLEKLF

v_call: TRBV5-1
j_call: TRBJ2-3
cdr3_aa: ASSLRWTGTITDTQY

v_call: TRBV6-1
j_call: TRBJ1-1
cdr3_aa: ASSEGGSSTEAF

v_call: TRBV15
j_call: TRBJ1-2
cdr3_aa: ATSGTNRVDYGYT

v_call: TRBV7-9
j_call: TRBJ2-1
cdr3_aa: ASSIWTGDNEQF

v_call: TRBV25-1
j_call: TRBJ1-6
cdr3_aa: ASSEYGQNNSPLH

v_call: TRBV6-2/TRBV6-3
j_call: TRBJ2-1
cdr3_aa: ASSYGPNEQF

v_call: TRBV7-8
j_call: TRBJ1-2
cdr3_aa: ASSDLRDLKGYT

v_call: TRBV2
j_call: TRBJ2-6
cdr3_aa: ASSEDRGFGANVLT

v_call: TRBV29-1
j_call: TRBJ2-2
cdr3_aa: SVDTRNTGELF

v_call: TRBV7-9
j_call: TRBJ2-2
cdr3_aa: ASSFSGRGDTGELF

v_call: TRBV7-8
j_call: TRBJ2-3
cdr3_aa: ASSSGGYLGDTQY

v_call: TRBV30
j_call: TRBJ1-2
cdr3_aa: AWTPDSGYT

v_call: TRBV6-6
j_call: TRBJ1-3
cdr3_aa: ASSRGDSPSGNTIY

v_call: TRBV11-3
j_call: TRBJ2-1
cdr3_aa: ASSLRTSGFYNEQF

v_call: TRBV5-6
j_call: TRBJ2-2
cdr3_aa: ASSFTRGELF

v_call: TRBV11-2
j_call: TRBJ1-1
cdr3_aa: ASSLAPIRDTEAF

v_call: TRBV18
j_call: TRBJ1-2
cdr3_aa: ASSERGRTDHGGYT

v_call: TRBV5-1
j_call: TRBJ1-2
cdr3_aa: ASSLGSGGFNYGYT